This record looks at one T cell receptor beta chain sequence and its context. Original handling: Quantification of nucleated cells was approximated via reference gene primer amplification. Method: immunoSEQ multiplex PCR; TCRdb's copy keeps in-frame clones and lacks some. That table furnishes V, J and clone size, whereas the DNA furnished D and trimming. The sample holds roughly 240,000 clones, approximately 87% seen once. The entry originates in a study of blood T cell repertoires in COVID-19. At the level of the study: T cells, B-cell-depleted T cells, or PBMCs provided the cDNA or gDNA that served as material.

V dropped 8 bases and J dropped 4; count of bases not matched to a gene: 8. Germline CDR1 and CDR2: LNHDA and SQIVND (reference sequence). This CDR3 has 15 residues. This TCR was sampled from a man aged 55 to 70 who had recovered from COVID-19. This chain connects TRBV19 to TRBJ1-3, with 10 bases aligning to TRBD1. The specimen was peripheral blood. The CDR3 coding sequence is TGTGCCAGTCAACGACAGGGGGCTTGGGGAAACACCATATATTTT. Protein: CASQRQGAWGNTIYF.